The present entry profiles one TCR beta chain with its context. The target antigen is unknown. The record originates from a study of cytomegalovirus exposure and HLA in healthy donors. Whole-study context: In terms of ancestry, the Caucasian-associated cluster contained 80% to 90% of the approximately 400 genotyped donors. Notes on the study in general: In vitro work confirmed that a few CMV-associated chains recognize CMV antigens.

The PCR ran on 60 Vbeta and 13 Jbeta primers. Libraries were prepared by immunoSEQ multiplex PCR; TCRdb keeps only in-frame clonotypes and omits some of them. The sample yields 75,000 to 95,000 clones, of which the top ten take up about 1.5%. Trimming stripped 6 bases from V and 0 bases from J, with 12 bases between. The germline CDR1 and CDR2 sequences are LNHDA and SQIVND (reference sequence). The CDR3 is 15 amino acids. The material sequenced was PBMCs. This receptor was identified in an older woman in good health and CMV-seronegative. The chain carries TRBV19 and TRBJ2-1; D is perhaps TRBD1 (6 bases). The CDR3 DNA sequence: TGTGCCAGTAGCATCACAGGGAGCTCCTACAATGAGCAGTTCTTC. Translation: CASSITGSSYNEQFF.